The 7 T cell receptor beta chains below come from one sample, sequenced in a study of graft-versus-host responses after intestinal transplantation. Generated by immunoSEQ multiplex PCR, the TCRdb table keeps only in-frame clones and is missing some. The sample lists roughly 50,000 clones; roughly nine tenths were seen once. The material sequenced was PBMCs, taken 650 to 690 days after intestinal transplant. These TCRs come from a human patient who received an intestinal transplant, so some T cells may come from the graft donor.

The genes are TRBV5-1 and TRBJ2-1, with a weak D call TRBD1 (6 bases). V was cut by 4 bases and J by 1 base, with 12 bases left in between. The germline CDR1 and CDR2 sequences are SGHRS and YFSETQ. CDR3 length equals 15 residues. The CDR3 reads CASSGSGVSYNEQFF. The CDR3 coding sequence is TGCGCCAGCAGCGGTTCAGGGGTGTCCTACAATGAGCAGTTCTTC.

The chain joins TRBV2 to TRBJ2-7; D not certain. Between the trimmed V and J ends, which lost 4 bases and 4 bases, there was a span of 11 bases. This CDR3 is built from 13 residues. Per germline, CDR1 SNHLY and CDR2 FYNNEI. CDR3 DNA: TGTGCCAGCAGTGGGTCTCTCGGATACGAGCAGTACTTC. Its protein is CASSGSLGYEQYF. Using reference TRBV2 and TRBJ2-7 for the parts outside the CDR3, the full variable domain is EPEVTQTPSHQVTQMGQEVILRCVPISNHLYFYWYRQILGQKVEFLVSFYNNEISEKSEIFDDQFSVERPDGSNFTLKIRSTKLEDSAMYFCASSGSLGYEQYFGPGTRLTVT.

CDR3 sequence (DNA): TGTGCCAGCTCACCGCGGGAGTCCGGGACAGGGGATTCACCCCTCCACTTT. Amino acid sequence: CASSPRESGTGDSPLHF. The chain has TRBV18 and TRBJ1-6; 10 nucleotides align to TRBD1. Looked up from germline, CDR1 is KGHSH and CDR2 is LQKENI. This CDR3 is 17 amino acids long. V dropped 3 bases and J dropped 8; count of bases not matched to a gene: 10. Full variable domain (outside the CDR3, taken from reference TRBV18 and TRBJ1-6): NAGVMQNPRHLVRRRGQEARLRCSPMKGHSHVYWYRQLPEEGLKFMVYLQKENIIDESGMPKERFSAEFPKEGPSILRIQQVVRGDSAAYFCASSPRESGTGDSPLHFGNGTRLTVT.

The chain recombines TRBV12-5 with TRBJ1-4; 8 nucleotides agree with TRBD1. V was pared by 6 bases and J by 1 base, with 1 base of the junction left unmatched. This CDR3 has 14 amino acids. Germline assignment: CDR1 LGHNT and CDR2 FRNRAP. The CDR3 nucleotides are TGTGCTAGTGGACAGGGGGGAACTAATGAAAAACTGTTTTTT. Amino acids: CASGQGGTNEKLFF.

V usage is TRBV14 and J usage is TRBJ2-1; perhaps D is TRBD1 or TRBD2 (6 bases each). Trimming took 1 base from V and 1 from J, leaving 20 bases between them. This CDR3 has 19 residues. Germline lookup yields CDR1 SGHDN and CDR2 FVKESK. The chain's CDR3 is CASSQGPHEGGRSYNEQFF. The CDR3 DNA sequence: TGTGCCAGCAGCCAAGGCCCCCATGAGGGGGGTAGGTCCTACAATGAGCAGTTCTTC.

The chain joins TRBV19 to TRBJ2-1; TRBD2 might be the D (6 bases). Trimming cost V 7 bases and J 2 bases, with 15 bases left between them. The germline V gene has CDR1 LNHDA and CDR2 SQIVND (reference sequence). The CDR3 sequence is 15 residues long. The DNA for the CDR3 is TGTGCCAGTACCCGGACCGGGGGTCCCTACAATGAGCAGTTCTTC. Its protein product is CASTRTGGPYNEQFF.

The chain employs TRBV19 and TRBJ1-3, with D unclear. Germline V gene data show CDR1 as LNHDA and CDR2 as SQIVND (reference sequence). Trimming pared 2 bases from V and 0 bases from J, leaving 11 bases between. The CDR3 totals 16 residues. The CDR3 region is CASSILLSSSGNTIYF. CDR3 in DNA: TGTGCCAGTAGTATATTACTATCCTCCTCTGGAAACACCATATATTTT.